This T cell receptor (beta chain) was recorded in a study of cytomegalovirus exposure and HLA in healthy donors. Whole-study context: Some 85 million unique TCRs from HLA-typed donors were held in an early data release.

Findings and limits, study-wide: Many donors shared some public TCRs, even though most TCR sequences were rare. Relative to equally common others, HLA-associated TCR beta chains showed greater clonal expansion in a later analysis. Productive status was seen about 87% or about 30% of the time for most TCR beta V segments in an earlier analysis.

The germline V and J ends were trimmed by 6 bases and 7 bases, with 16 bases remaining between them. Per germline, CDR1 SEHNR and CDR2 FQNEAQ (reference sequence). This CDR3 is 15 amino acids long. Primers included in the PCR were 60 Vbeta and 13 Jbeta primers. Assay used: immunoSEQ multiplex PCR; TCRdb lists only in-frame clones, some missing. The sample yields 150,000 to 200,000 clones, approximately 73% seen once. This clone was seen only a few times. The antigen is undetermined. The genes are TRBV7-9 and TRBJ1-6; D is possibly TRBD1 (5 bases). The sample comprised PBMCs. This clonotype originated in a man aged 50-59 years in good health and CMV-seronegative. The CDR3 loop is CASRSGDGTNSPLHF. In DNA form, the CDR3 reads TGTGCCAGCAGGTCGGGGGACGGTACCAATTCACCCCTCCACTTT.